This TCR beta chain was sequenced in a study of blood T cell repertoires in COVID-19. As for the study in general: COVID-19 samples collected from the United States, Italy and Spain covered acute and convalescent phases. The analysed material was cDNA or gDNA that came from T cells, B-cell-depleted T cells, or PBMCs.

TCRdb's copy holds only in-frame clones and misses some; the assay was immunoSEQ multiplex PCR. The table lists some 240,000 clones, 84% of them singletons, with roughly 8.7% in the top ten. Germline CDR1 is MNHNS and CDR2 is SASEGT. The CDR3 runs to 15 residues. With 3 bases removed from V and 6 bases from J, the gap between germline ends came to 15 bases. The receptor comes from a man aged 45-65 years with active or convalescent COVID-19. The sequenced material came from peripheral blood. The chain has TRBV6-1 and TRBJ2-1; unclear D gene. The CDR3 protein is CASSENPGVANEQFF. DNA of the CDR3: TGTGCCAGCAGTGAGAATCCCGGAGTAGCCAATGAGCAGTTCTTC.